Shown below are 6 T cell receptor beta chains from a single sample sequenced in a study of beta chain features in type 1 diabetes. Study observations and caveats: Across all four CD4+ subsets, people with type 1 diabetes showed modestly shorter TCRB CDR3s.

cDNA synthesis used the whole RNA isolate, giving expressed TCRB sequences. Profiled with immunoSEQ multiplex PCR; TCRdb holds only in-frame clones, not every one. The sample lists over 650,000 clones; about an eighth were seen once. Their specific antigens are unknown. The specimen sequenced was naive CD4+ T cells from blood. The source of these receptors is a man between 18 and 29 years old with type 1 diabetes.

The gene calls are TRBV25-1 and TRBJ2-3; 9 bases match TRBD1. This CDR3 is 12 amino acids long. CDR1 and CDR2 (germline): MGHDK, SYGVNS. The V and J ends lost 6 bases and 5 bases, in that order; junction bases with no gene match: 0. The CDR3 bases are TGTGCCAGCAGGGACAGGGGAGATACGCAGTATTTT. Its protein product is CASRDRGDTQYF.

This clone appeared once. The chain has TRBV30 and TRBJ1-2, with D possibly TRBD1 on 6 matching bases. Trimming removed 4 bases at V and 8 bases at J, with 26 bases between. This CDR3 region has 16 residues. Per the germline V gene, CDR1 is GTSNPN and CDR2 is SVGIG (reference sequence). CDR3 in DNA: TGTGCCTGGAATACTGACATTTCCTCTTCAGGGGACGGCTACACCTTC. This encodes CAWNTDISSSGDGYTF.

This chain joins TRBV7-9 and TRBJ1-2; 8 bases agree with TRBD1. There are 14 residues in the CDR3. The V gene end was trimmed by 5 bases and the J gene end by 3 bases; junction bases not matched to a gene: 5. The germline CDR1 and CDR2 sequences are SEHNR and FQNEAQ (reference sequence). Here the CDR3 reads CASSPGQGDYGYTF. In nucleotides, the CDR3 is TGTGCCAGCAGCCCCGGACAGGGCGACTATGGCTACACCTTC.

The chain joins TRBV29-1 to TRBJ1-2; unclear D gene. Germline V lookup: CDR1 SQVTM, CDR2 ANQGSEA. This CDR3 has 12 residues. Trimming left V 4 bases short and J 2 bases short, with 8 bases between. In nucleotides, the CDR3 is TGCAGCGTTGTTATACAGAACTATGGCTACACCTTC. Translated, it gives CSVVIQNYGYTF.

The gene calls are TRBV7-2 and TRBJ2-3; D is perhaps TRBD1 (5 bases). The germline V and J ends were trimmed by 1 base and 8 bases, with 13 bases remaining between them. The CDR3 has 14 amino acids. The germline gives CDR1 SGHTA, CDR2 FQGNSA. CDR3 region: CASSLVGGAGTQYF. The CDR3, as DNA: TGTGCCAGCAGCTTAGTAGGTGGGGCCGGTACGCAGTATTTT. Drawing the rest from reference TRBV7-2 and TRBJ2-3, the complete variable domain is GAGVSQSPSNKVTEKGKDVELRCDPISGHTALYWYRQSLGQGLEFLIYFQGNSAPDKSGLPSDRFSAERTGGSVSTLTIQRTQQEDSAVYLCASSLVGGAGTQYFGPGTRLTVL.

This chain connects TRBV18 to TRBJ2-7; 7 bases agree with TRBD2. The V gene end was trimmed by 4 bases and the J gene end by 5 bases; junction bases not matched to a gene: 5. The CDR3 consists of 13 residues. CDR1 and CDR2 (germline): KGHSH, LQKENI. The CDR3 is CASSRGGGDEQYF. CDR3 bases: TGTGCCAGCTCACGGGGCGGGGGAGACGAGCAGTACTTC.